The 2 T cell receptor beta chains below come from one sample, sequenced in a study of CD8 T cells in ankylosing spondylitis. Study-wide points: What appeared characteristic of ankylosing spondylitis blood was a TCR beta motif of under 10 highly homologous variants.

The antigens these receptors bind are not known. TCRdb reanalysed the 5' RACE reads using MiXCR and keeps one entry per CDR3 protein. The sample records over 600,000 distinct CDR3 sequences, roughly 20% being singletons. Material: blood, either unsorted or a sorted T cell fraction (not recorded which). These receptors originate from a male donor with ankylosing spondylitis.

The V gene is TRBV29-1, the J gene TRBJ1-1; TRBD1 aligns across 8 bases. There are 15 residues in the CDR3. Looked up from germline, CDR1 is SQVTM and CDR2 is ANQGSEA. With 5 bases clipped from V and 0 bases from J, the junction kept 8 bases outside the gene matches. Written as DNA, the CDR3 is TGCAGCGTTTTGGACAGGGAGGCGATGAACACTGAAGCTTTCTTT. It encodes CSVLDREAMNTEAFF. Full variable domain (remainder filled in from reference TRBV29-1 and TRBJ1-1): SAVISQKPSRDICQRGTSLTIQCQVDSQVTMMFWYRQQPGQSLTLIATANQGSEATYESGFVIDKFPISRPNLTFSTLTVSNMSPEDSSIYLCSVLDREAMNTEAFFGQGTRLTVV.

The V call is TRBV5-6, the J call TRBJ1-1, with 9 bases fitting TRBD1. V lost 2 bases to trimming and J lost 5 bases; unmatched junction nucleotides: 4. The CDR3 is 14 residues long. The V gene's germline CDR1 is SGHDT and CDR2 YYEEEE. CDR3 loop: CASSFPTGGTEAFF. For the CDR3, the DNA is TGTGCCAGCAGCTTCCCGACAGGGGGAACTGAAGCTTTCTTT.